Listed here is a single T cell receptor beta chain. Its antigen is not known. These data belong to a study of Ad26.COV2.S vaccination and SARS-CoV-2 variants. Per germline, CDR1 MNHEY and CDR2 SVGAGI. This CDR3 is built from 14 residues. Unmatched junction bases numbered 10, after V lost 5 bases and J lost 8 bases. Overall study results and limits: CD8+ and CD4+ T cells specific for spike reportedly responded with substantial breadth after vaccination.

Sequencing used immunoSEQ multiplex PCR; TCRdb keeps in-frame clones, though not all of them. This table has more than 150,000 clones, 87% appearing once. This clonotype was sampled from a human donor who had recovered from COVID-19. The chain has TRBV6-5 and TRBJ1-2, with 8 nucleotides matching TRBD1. Sequencing used peripheral blood, obtained after recovery from COVID-19. The CDR3 loop reads CASSPPGQGSGYTF. DNA for the CDR3: TGTGCCAGCAGTCCCCCAGGACAGGGATCAGGCTACACCTTC.